The 18 T cell receptor beta chains below come from one sample, sequenced in a study of blood T cell repertoires in COVID-19. The repertoire was sequenced with immunoSEQ multiplex PCR; TCRdb's copy has only in-frame clones and lacks some. This sample has 200,000 to 250,000 clones; around 84% occur once, and the top ten carry 5% to 6.5%. The specimen was peripheral blood. These receptors all come from an older woman who had recovered from COVID-19.

The chain couples TRBV6-5 to TRBJ2-5, with D tentatively TRBD1 (6 bases). Germline V lookup: CDR1 MNHEY, CDR2 SVGAGI. This CDR3 has 14 amino acids. Trimming took off 2 bases at V and 3 bases at J, with 10 bases between the two ends. The CDR3 loop reads CASSYPGAKETQYF. CDR3 nucleotide sequence: TGTGCCAGCAGTTACCCAGGGGCTAAAGAGACCCAGTACTTC.

This clone was counted a single time. The V gene is TRBV11-3, the J gene TRBJ2-3; TRBD2 matches at 8 bases. Unmatched junction bases numbered 2, after V lost 1 base and J lost 2 bases. CDR1 and CDR2 (germline): SGHNT, YENEEA. CDR3 size: 15 residues. The DNA for the CDR3 is TGTGCCAGCAGCTTAGGCGGGGGGACCACAGATACGCAGTATTTT. Its protein product is CASSLGGGTTDTQYF.

There are a few counts of this clone. This CDR3 is CASSLAPRGADTQYF. Written as DNA, the CDR3 is TGTGCCAGCAGCTTAGCGCCGCGGGGAGCAGATACGCAGTATTTT. V usage is TRBV7-2 and J usage is TRBJ2-3; tentatively, D is TRBD2 (6 bases). Looked up from germline, CDR1 is SGHTA and CDR2 is FQGNSA. Deletions cut 0 bases from V and 4 bases from J, with 11 bases between. CDR3 length: 15 residues.

Here the CDR3 reads CASSLNTGQYEQYF. CDR3 nucleotide sequence: TGTGCCAGCAGTTTAAATACAGGGCAATACGAGCAGTACTTC. The chain links TRBV27 to TRBJ2-7, with D possibly being TRBD1 (6 bases). CDR1 and CDR2 (germline): MNHEY, SMNVEV (reference sequence). Trimming stripped 2 bases from V and 4 bases from J, with 12 bases between. The CDR3 is 14 amino acids.

V gene TRBV3-1 (or the pseudogene TRBV3-2) combines with J gene TRBJ2-1, with TRBD2 matching 9 bases. The CDR3 runs to 16 residues. Germline CDR1 and CDR2: LGHDT and YNNKEL (reference sequence). With 5 bases clipped from V and 4 bases from J, the junction kept 9 bases outside the gene matches. The CDR3 sequence: CASSKNRLADYNEQFF. The DNA for the CDR3 is TGTGCCAGCAGCAAAAACCGACTAGCGGATTACAATGAGCAGTTCTTC.

The chain has TRBV11-3 and TRBJ1-1; tentative D call: TRBD1 (5 bases). The CDR3 runs 13 residues. CDR1 SGHNT and CDR2 YENEEA come from the germline V gene. V was shortened by 8 bases and J by 3 bases, with 13 bases between the two germline ends. Here the CDR3 DNA reads TGTGCCAGCCGGGGACCTAGCGACACTGAAGCTTTCTTT. It codes for CASRGPSDTEAFF.

The DNA for the CDR3 is TGTGCCAGCAGTTTTGGGCGCTACGAGCAGTACTTC. This codes for CASSFGRYEQYF. V gene TRBV12-3 or TRBV12-4 combines with J gene TRBJ2-7; the D is unclear. The CDR3 has 12 residues. V lost 3 bases and J lost 3, with 6 bases in between.

This clone was seen a few times. V gene TRBV7-9 combines with J gene TRBJ2-7; possible D gene TRBD1, 6 bases. V lost 2 bases and J 5 bases, leaving 13 bases between the germline ends. Per the germline V gene, CDR1 is SEHNR and CDR2 is FQNEAQ (reference sequence). This CDR3 spans 14 amino acids. The DNA of the CDR3 is TGTGCCAGCAGCTTACTACAGGGATCCCACGAGCAGTACTTC. It specifies CASSLLQGSHEQYF.

This clone was seen only a few times. The chain is built from TRBV5-1 and TRBJ1-1; D not resolved. Germline CDR1 reads SGHRS; CDR2 reads YFSETQ. V lost 1 base and J 3 bases, leaving 10 bases between the germline ends. CDR3 length: 14 amino acids. The CDR3 DNA reads TGCGCCAGCAGCTTGAGAGGGCCTGACACTGAAGCTTTCTTT. It specifies CASSLRGPDTEAFF.

The V and J genes are TRBV5-1 and TRBJ2-1, with 9 bases matching TRBD2. This CDR3 region has 17 residues. From germline, CDR1 is SGHRS and CDR2 YFSETQ. V trimming: 6 bases; J trimming: 4 bases; junction bases outside the gene matches: 14. The CDR3 sequence is CASMLSSGAPPYNEQFF. The DNA for the CDR3 is TGCGCCAGCATGCTCTCTAGCGGGGCCCCCCCTTACAATGAGCAGTTCTTC.

The chain links TRBV11-2 to TRBJ1-2; D is perhaps TRBD1 (5 bases). Germline CDR1 and CDR2: SGHAT and FQNNGV. There are 14 residues in the CDR3. The germline V and J ends were trimmed by 1 base and 7 bases, with 13 bases remaining between them. The CDR3 DNA reads TGTGCCAGCAGCTTAGTCCGAGACGGGGGTGGCTACACCTTC. Translating gives CASSLVRDGGGYTF.

The chain recombines TRBV6-5 with TRBJ2-1; possibly TRBD2 for D (5 bases). Germline V gene data show CDR1 as MNHEY and CDR2 as SVGAGI. The CDR3 length is 13 residues. V lost 7 bases and J 7 bases, leaving 14 bases between the germline ends. The CDR3 coding sequence is TGTGCCAGCAAAACCCCGGCGGGTAATGAGCAGTTCTTC. Protein product: CASKTPAGNEQFF.

V gene TRBV27 combines with J gene TRBJ2-7; 7 positions agree with TRBD1. The CDR3 sequence is 13 residues long. CDR1 is MNHEY and CDR2 is SMNVEV in the germline V gene (reference sequence). Written as DNA, the CDR3 is TGTGTCACCAGCAGTGCACAGGGGAGCGAGCAGTACTTC. Its translation: CVTSSAQGSEQYF.

This clone appeared a few times. The gene calls are TRBV7-9 and TRBJ2-3; TRBD1 matches at 7 bases. The V gene's germline CDR1 is SEHNR and CDR2 FQNEAQ (reference sequence). The length of the CDR3 is 13 residues. V shed 1 base and J 6 bases; nucleotides not matched to a gene: 1. CDR3 sequence: CASSLGQGDTQYF. DNA of the CDR3: TGTGCCAGCAGCTTAGGACAGGGTGATACGCAGTATTTT.

The chain couples TRBV9 to TRBJ1-2, with 8 bases that match TRBD1. The ends lost 5 bases at V and 2 bases at J; junction bases unmatched: 5. This CDR3 comprises 14 residues. Germline values: CDR1 SGDLS, CDR2 YYNGEE. CDR3 coding DNA: TGTGCCAGCAGTCGGGACAGGACGAACTATGGCTACACCTTC. Translation: CASSRDRTNYGYTF.

The J gene is TRBJ2-1, the V gene TRBV18; the D gene is possibly TRBD1 (5 bases). This CDR3 is built from 15 residues. Per the germline V gene, CDR1 is KGHSH and CDR2 is LQKENI. The V gene lost 3 bases and the J gene lost 8 bases, with 17 bases spanning the gap. The chain's CDR3 is CASSPPGRKGHEQFF. In nucleotides, the CDR3 is TGTGCCAGCTCACCTCCAGGGCGCAAGGGCCATGAGCAGTTCTTC.

This clone has only one observation. This chain links TRBV7-9 with TRBJ2-1, with TRBD2 identical over 12 bases. The germline CDR1 and CDR2 sequences are SEHNR and FQNEAQ (reference sequence). The CDR3 contains 13 residues. J was trimmed by 4 bases and V by 9 bases; bases with no gene match: 1. The CDR3 bases are TGTGCCAGTGGACTAGCGGGGTACAATGAGCAGTTCTTC. Residues: CASGLAGYNEQFF. The variable domain in full, completed from reference TRBV7-9 and TRBJ2-1, reads DTGVSQNPRHKITKRGQNVTFRCDPISEHNRLYWYRQTLGQGPEFLTYFQNEAQLEKSRLLSDRFSAERPKGSFSTLEIQRTEQGDSAMYLCASGLAGYNEQFFGPGTRLTVL.

V usage is TRBV19 and J usage is TRBJ1-2; 9 bases are shared with TRBD1. CDR1 and CDR2 from the germline V gene are LNHDA and SQIVND (reference sequence). The CDR3 loop spans 14 amino acids. Germline trimming cut 7 bases from V and 6 bases from J; bases unmatched to any gene: 9. The CDR3 reads CASTRDREWHGYTF. The DNA of the CDR3 is TGTGCCAGTACCAGGGACAGGGAGTGGCATGGCTACACCTTC.